What follows are 7 T cell receptor beta chains derived from one specimen sequenced in a study of PD-1 blockade in classical Hodgkin lymphoma. The data were produced by immunoSEQ multiplex PCR, yet TCRdb's version contains in-frame clones alone and is incomplete. There are nearly 55,000 clones in the sample; 81% occur only once, and approximately 15% lies in the top ten. All trial patients relapsed after autologous stem cell transplantation. This sample comprised peripheral blood mononuclear cells (PBMCs), obtained at baseline. Every receptor here comes from a human donor with classical Hodgkin lymphoma.

The chain recombines TRBV5-8 with TRBJ2-1; possibly TRBD1 for D (6 bases). Trimming pared 3 bases from V and 6 bases from J, leaving 16 bases between. Germline CDR1 and CDR2: SGHTS and YDEGEE. The CDR3 is made up of 15 amino acids. The CDR3 sequence: CASSWGPTRGNEQFF. The CDR3 coding sequence is TGTGCCAGCAGCTGGGGGCCTACTAGGGGCAATGAGCAGTTCTTC.

This chain uses TRBV30 with TRBJ2-2, with D possibly matching TRBD2 (5 bases). In germline, CDR1 is GTSNPN, CDR2 SVGIG (reference sequence). The CDR3 totals 15 residues. Trimming left V 0 bases short and J 4 bases short, with 12 bases between. The CDR3 DNA follows: TGTGCCTGGAGTGTAGTGGGAGTGCTCACCGGGGAGCTGTTTTTT. It codes for CAWSVVGVLTGELFF. Based on the CDR3 plus reference TRBV30 and TRBJ2-2, the full variable domain is SQTIHQWPATLVQPVGSPLSLECTVEGTSNPNLYWYRQAAGRGLQLLFYSVGIGQISSEVPQNLSASRPQDRQFILSSKKLLLSDSGFYLCAWSVVGVLTGELFFGEGSRLTVL.

V gene TRBV11-3 combines with J gene TRBJ2-1, with D maybe TRBD2 (5 bases). Germline lookup yields CDR1 SGHNT and CDR2 YENEEA. V gave up 5 bases and J gave up 2 bases, with 19 bases separating them. This CDR3 has 17 amino acids. The CDR3 DNA reads TGTGCCAGCAGCCCCCGCATTGAAGCGGCCGCCTACAATGAGCAGTTCTTC. This translates into CASSPRIEAAAYNEQFF.

This chain joins TRBV12-5 and TRBJ1-1; the D is unclear. The CDR3 length is 14 residues. Deletions cut 6 bases from V and 7 bases from J, with 18 bases between. Germline loops: CDR1 LGHNT, CDR2 FRNRAP. The CDR3 here is CASGLGVGLFEAFF. The CDR3, as DNA: TGTGCTAGTGGACTCGGAGTAGGCTTGTTTGAAGCTTTCTTT.

The chain is built from TRBV6-5 and TRBJ1-1; tentatively, D is TRBD1 (6 bases). The germline V gene encodes CDR1 MNHEY and CDR2 SVGAGI. The CDR3 has 13 residues. V gave up 3 bases and J gave up 4 bases, with 9 bases separating them. Here the CDR3 reads CASSYIGGTEAFF. The CDR3 region has the DNA TGTGCCAGCAGTTATATAGGGGGCACTGAAGCTTTCTTT.

The V gene is TRBV4-3, the J gene TRBJ2-1; no clear D. The CDR3 sequence is 11 residues long. Trimming removed 6 bases from V and 3 bases from J, with 3 bases in between. Germline V gene sequence: CDR1 LGHNA, CDR2 YSLEER. Written as DNA, the CDR3 is TGCGCCAGCAGTAACTACAATGAGCAGTTCTTC. This sequence encodes CASSNYNEQFF.

The chain uses TRBV18 and TRBJ1-2, with 9 bases lining up with TRBD1. The CDR3 spans 16 residues. With V trimmed by 1 base and J by 4 bases, 7 bases remained unmatched. The germline gives CDR1 KGHSH, CDR2 LQKENI. CDR3 nucleotide sequence: TGTGCCAGCTCACCACTACAGGGGGCGAGGAGCTATGGCTACACCTTC. Translated, it gives CASSPLQGARSYGYTF.